These T cell receptor beta chains were read from a single sample in a study of response to subunit inactivated influenza vaccine. TCRdb recomputed calls from the RT-PCR reads with MiXCR, one row per CDR3 protein. The repertoire holds approximately 170,000 distinct CDR3 sequences, with 10% to 15% as singletons. These data were also filed under a second study, of T cells expressing NK-cell markers.

The material was CD8+ T cells sorted from PBMCs, obtained 11 to 12 days after vaccination. These receptors all come from a man in his forties or fifties who received an inactivated influenza vaccine. The CDR3 runs from the conserved cysteine through the conserved F or W. Each record gives: J gene, D gene, V gene, clone size, CDR3 protein, CDR3 DNA. D genes are given only for firm matches. The size of a clone is reported for some rows only, either as once, few or many, or as a class for expanded clones.

j_gene: TRBJ2-5; d_gene: -; v_gene: TRBV2; abundance: few; CDR3aa: CASSDWRPLAGETQYF; CDR3nt: TGTGCCAGCAGTGATTGGAGACCCCTGGCCGGGGAGACCCAGTACTTC
j_gene: TRBJ2-1; d_gene: -; v_gene: TRBV6-2/TRBV6-3; abundance: -; CDR3aa: CASSLDWGSYNEQFF; CDR3nt: TGTGCCAGCAGCCTAGACTGGGGCTCCTACAATGAGCAGTTCTTC
j_gene: TRBJ2-7; d_gene: -; v_gene: TRBV7-6; abundance: many; CDR3aa: CASSLVPHEQYF; CDR3nt: TGTGCCAGCAGCTTAGTCCCCCACGAGCAGTACTTC
j_gene: TRBJ2-2; d_gene: TRBD2; v_gene: TRBV20-1; abundance: -; CDR3aa: CSARGPGGNTGELFF; CDR3nt: TGCAGTGCTAGAGGACCGGGGGGAAACACCGGGGAGCTGTTTTTT
j_gene: TRBJ2-7; d_gene: -; v_gene: TRBV7-9; abundance: many; CDR3aa: CASRDGYEQYF; CDR3nt: TGTGCCAGCAGAGACGGATACGAGCAGTACTTC
j_gene: TRBJ2-7; d_gene: TRBD1; v_gene: TRBV7-9; abundance: -; CDR3aa: CASSADRGRYEQYF; CDR3nt: TGTGCCAGCAGCGCGGACAGGGGGCGATACGAGCAGTACTTC
j_gene: TRBJ2-4; d_gene: -; v_gene: TRBV9; abundance: many; CDR3aa: CASSVGDTLAKNIQYF; CDR3nt: TGTGCCAGCAGCGTAGGGGACACACTAGCCAAAAACATTCAGTACTTC
j_gene: TRBJ2-3; d_gene: TRBD2; v_gene: TRBV12-3/TRBV12-4; abundance: -; CDR3aa: CASSLGTSLSTDTQYF; CDR3nt: TGTGCCAGCAGTCTAGGGACTAGTCTTAGCACAGATACGCAGTATTTT
j_gene: TRBJ2-3; d_gene: -; v_gene: TRBV6-2/TRBV6-3; abundance: -; CDR3aa: CASSYEDSTDTQYF; CDR3nt: TGTGCCAGCAGTTACGAGGACAGCACAGATACGCAGTATTTT
j_gene: TRBJ2-3; d_gene: TRBD1; v_gene: TRBV7-9; abundance: few; CDR3aa: CASSPRQGDTQYF; CDR3nt: TGTGCCAGCAGCCCAAGACAGGGGGATACGCAGTATTTT
j_gene: TRBJ2-7; d_gene: -; v_gene: TRBV6-2/TRBV6-3; abundance: few; CDR3aa: CASSYRTPIYEQYF; CDR3nt: TGTGCCAGCAGTTACAGGACCCCAATCTACGAGCAGTACTTC
j_gene: TRBJ2-1; d_gene: -; v_gene: TRBV4-2; abundance: few; CDR3aa: CASSHYTGGEQFF; CDR3nt: TGTGCCAGCAGCCATTACACCGGGGGTGAGCAGTTCTTC
j_gene: TRBJ2-7; d_gene: -; v_gene: TRBV7-9; abundance: many; CDR3aa: CASSSGAREVYEQYF; CDR3nt: TGTGCCAGCAGTTCGGGGGCCAGGGAAGTCTACGAGCAGTACTTC
j_gene: TRBJ2-7; d_gene: TRBD2; v_gene: TRBV4-2; abundance: -; CDR3aa: CASSQSSGASYEQYF; CDR3nt: TGTGCCAGCAGCCAATCTAGCGGGGCCTCCTACGAGCAGTACTTC
j_gene: TRBJ2-6; d_gene: -; v_gene: TRBV12-3/TRBV12-4; abundance: few; CDR3aa: CASSLANVLTF; CDR3nt: TGTGCCAGCAGTTTGGCCAACGTCCTGACTTTC
j_gene: TRBJ2-1; d_gene: TRBD2; v_gene: TRBV9; abundance: -; CDR3aa: CASSPLLGLAGPSSYNEQFF; CDR3nt: TGTGCCAGCAGCCCACTGTTGGGACTAGCGGGACCAAGCTCCTACAATGAGCAGTTCTTC
j_gene: TRBJ2-1; d_gene: -; v_gene: TRBV9; abundance: many; CDR3aa: CASSVGGASYNEQFF; CDR3nt: TGTGCCAGCAGCGTAGGGGGGGCCTCCTACAATGAGCAGTTCTTC
j_gene: TRBJ2-5; d_gene: -; v_gene: TRBV7-8; abundance: -; CDR3aa: CASSLDPRPETQYF; CDR3nt: TGTGCCAGCAGCTTAGACCCCCGACCAGAGACCCAGTACTTC
j_gene: TRBJ1-1; d_gene: -; v_gene: TRBV7-2; abundance: many; CDR3aa: CASSLGYNTEAFF; CDR3nt: TGTGCCAGCAGCCTAGGGTATAACACTGAAGCTTTCTTT
j_gene: TRBJ1-5; d_gene: -; v_gene: TRBV4-1; abundance: many; CDR3aa: CASSQDFGRNQPQHF; CDR3nt: TGCGCCAGCAGCCAAGATTTTGGCCGAAATCAGCCCCAGCATTTT
j_gene: TRBJ1-3; d_gene: -; v_gene: TRBV7-9; abundance: -; CDR3aa: CASSLPRVEENTIYF; CDR3nt: TGTGCCAGCAGCTTACCCAGGGTTGAGGAAAACACCATATATTTT
j_gene: TRBJ2-5; d_gene: -; v_gene: TRBV9; abundance: -; CDR3aa: CASSEGDWPPQETQYF; CDR3nt: TGTGCCAGCAGCGAGGGGGACTGGCCCCCGCAAGAGACCCAGTACTTC
j_gene: TRBJ2-1; d_gene: TRBD1; v_gene: TRBV28; abundance: many; CDR3aa: CASSPGQGGYNEQFF; CDR3nt: TGTGCCAGCAGCCCGGGACAGGGAGGTTACAATGAGCAGTTCTTC
j_gene: TRBJ2-2; d_gene: TRBD2; v_gene: TRBV5-1; abundance: -; CDR3aa: CATTQPVLAGLPNTGELFF; CDR3nt: TGCGCCACCACGCAGCCCGTACTAGCGGGGCTACCGAACACCGGGGAGCTGTTTTTT
j_gene: TRBJ2-7; d_gene: -; v_gene: TRBV5-1; abundance: -; CDR3aa: CASSGTLSYEQYF; CDR3nt: TGCGCCAGCAGCGGGACCCTCTCCTACGAGCAGTACTTC
j_gene: TRBJ2-2; d_gene: -; v_gene: TRBV28; abundance: few; CDR3aa: CASSITPFGSGPTGELFF; CDR3nt: TGTGCCAGCAGTATAACCCCCTTCGGTAGCGGTCCCACCGGGGAGCTGTTTTTT
j_gene: TRBJ2-7; d_gene: -; v_gene: TRBV19; abundance: -; CDR3aa: CASSLGYEQNF; CDR3nt: TGTGCCAGTAGTCTCGGTTACGAGCAGAACTTC
j_gene: TRBJ2-2; d_gene: -; v_gene: TRBV7-9; abundance: few; CDR3aa: CASSYLKNTGELFF; CDR3nt: TGTGCCAGCAGCTACCTGAAGAACACCGGGGAGCTGTTTTTT
j_gene: TRBJ2-1; d_gene: -; v_gene: TRBV6-2/TRBV6-3; abundance: -; CDR3aa: CASSLSELSSYNGQFF; CDR3nt: TGTGCCAGCAGCCTCTCCGAGTTAAGCTCCTACAATGGGCAGTTCTTC
j_gene: TRBJ2-2; d_gene: -; v_gene: TRBV7-7; abundance: -; CDR3aa: CASSLQGPKGTGELFF; CDR3nt: TGTGCTAGCAGCCTACAGGGTCCTAAAGGCACCGGGGAGCTGTTTTTT
j_gene: TRBJ1-4; d_gene: TRBD1; v_gene: TRBV25-1; abundance: few; CDR3aa: CASRMDRGELFF; CDR3nt: TGTGCCAGCAGAATGGACAGGGGGGAACTGTTTTTT
j_gene: TRBJ1-5; d_gene: -; v_gene: TRBV4-2; abundance: -; CDR3aa: CASSREGSNQPQHF; CDR3nt: TGTGCCAGCAGCCGAGAAGGGAGCAATCAGCCCCAGCATTTT
j_gene: TRBJ2-2; d_gene: -; v_gene: TRBV9; abundance: few; CDR3aa: CASSVEMEGELFF; CDR3nt: TGTGCCAGCAGCGTAGAGATGGAGGGGGAGCTGTTTTTT
j_gene: TRBJ2-1; d_gene: -; v_gene: TRBV7-6; abundance: -; CDR3aa: CASSGPGIKGYNEQFF; CDR3nt: TGTGCCAGCAGCGGTCCCGGGATAAAAGGCTACAATGAGCAGTTCTTC
j_gene: TRBJ1-1; d_gene: -; v_gene: TRBV7-6; abundance: few; CDR3aa: CASSLAAGSGTEAFF; CDR3nt: TGTGCCAGCAGCTTAGCAGCCGGGAGTGGAACTGAAGCTTTCTTT
j_gene: TRBJ2-5; d_gene: -; v_gene: TRBV15; abundance: -; CDR3aa: CATSRGLTGQATETQYF; CDR3nt: TGTGCCACCAGCAGAGGCTTGACAGGCCAAGCGACCGAGACCCAGTACTTC
j_gene: TRBJ2-7; d_gene: -; v_gene: TRBV6-2/TRBV6-3; abundance: -; CDR3aa: CASTGWASYEQYF; CDR3nt: TGTGCCAGCACCGGGTGGGCGTCCTACGAGCAGTACTTC
j_gene: TRBJ2-7; d_gene: -; v_gene: TRBV20-1; abundance: -; CDR3aa: CSASDRASYEQYF; CDR3nt: TGCAGTGCAAGCGACCGGGCCTCCTACGAGCAGTACTTC
j_gene: TRBJ2-7; d_gene: -; v_gene: TRBV5-6; abundance: -; CDR3aa: CASSLWTGSNYEQYF; CDR3nt: TGTGCCAGCAGCTTGTGGACGGGTAGTAACTACGAGCAGTACTTC
j_gene: TRBJ2-7; d_gene: -; v_gene: TRBV4-1; abundance: -; CDR3aa: CASSQRVSWGEQYF; CDR3nt: TGCGCCAGCAGCCAAAGGGTTTCGTGGGGAGAGCAGTACTTC
j_gene: TRBJ2-1; d_gene: TRBD1; v_gene: TRBV29-1; abundance: few; CDR3aa: CSVERTGKAAYNEQFF; CDR3nt: TGCAGCGTTGAAAGGACAGGGAAGGCCGCCTACAATGAGCAGTTCTTC
j_gene: TRBJ1-4; d_gene: -; v_gene: TRBV7-9; abundance: -; CDR3aa: CASSSGPRDEKLFF; CDR3nt: TGTGCCAGCAGCTCGGGACCAAGAGATGAAAAACTGTTTTTT
j_gene: TRBJ2-2; d_gene: -; v_gene: TRBV12-3/TRBV12-4; abundance: few; CDR3aa: CASNSGLQSDTGELFF; CDR3nt: TGTGCCAGCAATTCCGGCCTCCAGTCGGACACCGGGGAGCTGTTTTTT
j_gene: TRBJ1-2; d_gene: -; v_gene: TRBV27; abundance: -; CDR3aa: CASSSQGPINYGYTF; CDR3nt: TGTGCCAGCAGCTCCCAGGGACCGATAAACTATGGCTACACCTTC
j_gene: TRBJ2-3; d_gene: -; v_gene: TRBV5-1; abundance: few; CDR3aa: CASSLGGAGTDTQYF; CDR3nt: TGCGCCAGCAGCTTGGGAGGGGCGGGCACAGATACGCAGTATTTT
j_gene: TRBJ2-2; d_gene: -; v_gene: TRBV4-3; abundance: -; CDR3aa: CASSQESGGELFF; CDR3nt: TGCGCCAGCAGCCAAGAATCGGGCGGGGAGCTGTTTTTT
j_gene: TRBJ2-2; d_gene: TRBD1; v_gene: TRBV2; abundance: many; CDR3aa: CASRADRGQYGELFF; CDR3nt: TGTGCCAGCAGAGCAGACAGGGGGCAATACGGGGAGCTGTTTTTT
j_gene: TRBJ1-4; d_gene: TRBD1; v_gene: TRBV4-3; abundance: -; CDR3aa: CASSPTTGRGEKLFF; CDR3nt: TGCGCCAGCAGCCCGACGACAGGGCGTGGCGAAAAACTGTTTTTT
j_gene: TRBJ1-1; d_gene: -; v_gene: TRBV6-1; abundance: -; CDR3aa: CAVRRDATEAFF; CDR3nt: TGTGCTGTGCGGAGGGATGCCACTGAAGCTTTCTTT
j_gene: TRBJ2-1; d_gene: -; v_gene: TRBV7-9; abundance: -; CDR3aa: CASSLIYKLDNEQFF; CDR3nt: TGTGCCAGCAGCTTAATCTACAAACTAGACAATGAGCAGTTCTTC
j_gene: TRBJ2-3; d_gene: TRBD2; v_gene: TRBV6-4; abundance: few; CDR3aa: CASSSSGGGTDTQYF; CDR3nt: TGTGCCAGCAGTTCTAGCGGGGGCGGCACAGATACGCAGTATTTT
j_gene: TRBJ2-2; d_gene: -; v_gene: TRBV20-1; abundance: few; CDR3aa: CSAPNGGINTGELFF; CDR3nt: TGCAGTGCTCCAAATGGGGGGATAAACACCGGGGAGCTGTTTTTT
j_gene: TRBJ1-5; d_gene: -; v_gene: TRBV19; abundance: -; CDR3aa: CASSHYSNQPQHF; CDR3nt: TGTGCCAGTAGCCATTATAGCAATCAGCCCCAGCATTTT
j_gene: TRBJ1-1; d_gene: -; v_gene: TRBV20-1; abundance: many; CDR3aa: CSAEGATPAEAFF; CDR3nt: TGCAGTGCTGAAGGCGCGACGCCAGCTGAAGCTTTCTTT
j_gene: TRBJ2-1; d_gene: -; v_gene: TRBV6-2/TRBV6-3; abundance: many; CDR3aa: CASSHQTFGQTLYNEQFF; CDR3nt: TGTGCCAGCAGTCACCAGACCTTCGGGCAGACCCTCTACAATGAGCAGTTCTTC